This entry concerns a single TCR beta chain. Its specificity is not known. The junction departs from germline at one end; a sequencing error may be responsible. This sample was included in a study of cytomegalovirus exposure and HLA in healthy donors. With 60 Vbeta and 13 Jbeta primers, the PCR was carried out. Using immunoSEQ multiplex PCR, the repertoire was profiled, and TCRdb retains in-frame clones only, with some absent. The sample includes 200,000 or so clones, almost 80% of them seen just once. This CDR3 is 16 amino acids long. CDR1 and CDR2 from the germline V gene are SGDLS and YYNGEE. Overall study findings and caveats: In an earlier analysis, most TCR beta V segments were productive about 87% or about 30% of the time. In a later analysis, donors in an Asian-associated ancestry cluster reportedly had fewer N-insertions in productive TCRs than the cohort mean. Trimming of TCR beta V- and J-genes showed a link, identified in a later analysis, to a missense DCLRE1C variant.

The origin of this receptor is a male donor in good health and CMV-seronegative. Sequencing used PBMCs. This chain uses TRBV9 with TRBJ1-1; 7 bases match TRBD1. Written as DNA, the CDR3 is TGTGCCAGCAGCGTAGAGCCCCTGACAGGGAACGCTGAAGCTTTCTTT. Protein sequence: CASSVEPLTGNAEAFF.